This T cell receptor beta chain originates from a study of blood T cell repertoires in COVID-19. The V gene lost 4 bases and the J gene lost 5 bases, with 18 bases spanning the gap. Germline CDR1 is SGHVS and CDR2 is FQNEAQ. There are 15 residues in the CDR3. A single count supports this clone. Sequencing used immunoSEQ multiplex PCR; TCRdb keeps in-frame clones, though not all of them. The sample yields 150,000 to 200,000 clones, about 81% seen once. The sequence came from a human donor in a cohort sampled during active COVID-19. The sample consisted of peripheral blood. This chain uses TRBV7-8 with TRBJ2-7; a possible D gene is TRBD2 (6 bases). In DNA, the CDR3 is TGTGCCAGCAGCTCCTCGTCGGGAGTTCGGGACGAGCAGTACTTC. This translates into CASSSSSGVRDEQYF.